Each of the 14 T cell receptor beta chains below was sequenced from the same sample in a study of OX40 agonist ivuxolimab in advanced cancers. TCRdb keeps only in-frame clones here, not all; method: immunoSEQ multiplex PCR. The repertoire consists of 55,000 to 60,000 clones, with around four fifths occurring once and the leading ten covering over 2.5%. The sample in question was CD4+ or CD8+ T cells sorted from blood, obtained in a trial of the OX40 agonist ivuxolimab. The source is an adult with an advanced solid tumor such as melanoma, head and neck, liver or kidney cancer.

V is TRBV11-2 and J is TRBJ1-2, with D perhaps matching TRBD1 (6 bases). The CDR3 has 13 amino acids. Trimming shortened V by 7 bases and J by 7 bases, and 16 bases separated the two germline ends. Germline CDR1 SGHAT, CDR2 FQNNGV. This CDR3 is CASTKTGFAGYTF. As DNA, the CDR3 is TGTGCCAGCACCAAAACAGGGTTCGCTGGCTACACCTTC.

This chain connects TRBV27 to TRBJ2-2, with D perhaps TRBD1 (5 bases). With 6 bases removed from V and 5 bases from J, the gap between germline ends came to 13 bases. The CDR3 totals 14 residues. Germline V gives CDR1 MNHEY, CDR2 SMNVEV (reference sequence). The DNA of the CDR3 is TGTGCCAGCAGAACCGGACATCTTACCGGGGAGCTGTTTTTT. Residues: CASRTGHLTGELFF.

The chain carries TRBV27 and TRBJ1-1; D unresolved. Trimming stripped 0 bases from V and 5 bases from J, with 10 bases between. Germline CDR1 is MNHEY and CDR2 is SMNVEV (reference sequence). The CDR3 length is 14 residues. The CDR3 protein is CASSLSRGETEAFF. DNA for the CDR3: TGTGCCAGCAGTTTATCCCGGGGTGAGACTGAAGCTTTCTTT.

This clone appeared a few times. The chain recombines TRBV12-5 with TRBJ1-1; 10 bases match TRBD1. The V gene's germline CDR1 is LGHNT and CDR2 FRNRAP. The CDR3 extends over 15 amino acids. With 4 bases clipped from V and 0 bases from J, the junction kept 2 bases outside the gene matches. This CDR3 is CASGSTGGMNTEAFF. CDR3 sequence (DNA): TGTGCTAGTGGTTCGACAGGGGGCATGAACACTGAAGCTTTCTTT.

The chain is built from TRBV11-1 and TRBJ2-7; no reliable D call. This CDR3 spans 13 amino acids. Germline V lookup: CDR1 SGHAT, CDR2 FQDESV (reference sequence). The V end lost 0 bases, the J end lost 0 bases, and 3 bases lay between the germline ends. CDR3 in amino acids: CASSLASSYEQYF. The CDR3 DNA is TGTGCCAGCAGCTTAGCCTCCTCCTACGAGCAGTACTTC. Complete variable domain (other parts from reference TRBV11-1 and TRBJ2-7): EAEVAQSPRYKITEKSQAVAFWCDPISGHATLYWYRQILGQGPELLVQFQDESVVDDSQLPKDRFSAERLKGVDSTLKIQPAELGDSAMYLCASSLASSYEQYFGPGTRLTVT.

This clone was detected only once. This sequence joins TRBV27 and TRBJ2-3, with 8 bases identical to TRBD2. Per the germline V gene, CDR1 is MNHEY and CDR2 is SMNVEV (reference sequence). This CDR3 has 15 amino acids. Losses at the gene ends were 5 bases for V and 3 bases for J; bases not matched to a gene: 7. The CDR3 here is CASSPLAGRTDTQYF. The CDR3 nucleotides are TGTGCCAGCAGTCCATTAGCGGGAAGGACAGATACGCAGTATTTT.

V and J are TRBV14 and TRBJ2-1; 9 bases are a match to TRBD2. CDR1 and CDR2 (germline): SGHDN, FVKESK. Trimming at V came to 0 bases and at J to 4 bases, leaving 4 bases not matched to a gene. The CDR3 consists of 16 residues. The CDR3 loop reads CASSQERGGLYNEQFF. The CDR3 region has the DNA TGTGCCAGCAGCCAAGAGCGGGGGGGGCTTTACAATGAGCAGTTCTTC.

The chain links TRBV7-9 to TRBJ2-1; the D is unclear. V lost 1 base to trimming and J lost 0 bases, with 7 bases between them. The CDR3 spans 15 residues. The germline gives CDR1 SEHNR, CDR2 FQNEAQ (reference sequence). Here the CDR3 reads CASSLVGPSYNEQFF. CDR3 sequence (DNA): TGTGCCAGCAGCTTAGTTGGGCCCTCCTACAATGAGCAGTTCTTC.

The CDR3 reads CASSQGGTSGTQYF. The CDR3 DNA sequence: TGCGCCAGCAGCCAGGGGGGGACTTCGGGGACCCAGTACTTC. The rearrangement links TRBV4-1 to TRBJ2-5; 7 nucleotides align to TRBD2. Germline assignment: CDR1 MGHRA and CDR2 YSYEKL. J gave up 7 bases and V 3 bases, and 8 bases lay outside the gene matches. This CDR3 is built from 14 residues.

CDR3 amino acids: CASSLGSGISYNEQFF. Written as DNA, the CDR3 is TGTGCCAGCAGCTTGGGGAGCGGGATCTCCTACAATGAGCAGTTCTTC. This chain links TRBV5-4 with TRBJ2-1; 7 nucleotides agree with TRBD2. V dropped 0 bases and J dropped 0; count of bases not matched to a gene: 3. The CDR3 has 16 amino acids. Germline CDR1 SGHNT, CDR2 YYREEE (reference sequence).

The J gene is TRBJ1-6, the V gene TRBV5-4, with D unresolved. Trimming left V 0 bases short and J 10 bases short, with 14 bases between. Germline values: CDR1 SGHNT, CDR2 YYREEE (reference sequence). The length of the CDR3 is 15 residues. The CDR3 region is CASSLGREVGSPLHF. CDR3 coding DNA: TGTGCCAGCAGCTTGGGGAGGGAGGTAGGGTCACCCCTCCACTTT.

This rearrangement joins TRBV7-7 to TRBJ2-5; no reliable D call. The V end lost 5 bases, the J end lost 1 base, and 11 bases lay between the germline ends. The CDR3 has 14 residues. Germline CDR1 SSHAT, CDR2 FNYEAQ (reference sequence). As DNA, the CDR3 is TGTGCCAGCAGCCCCCAGACAAGCCAAGAGACCCAGTACTTC. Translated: CASSPQTSQETQYF.

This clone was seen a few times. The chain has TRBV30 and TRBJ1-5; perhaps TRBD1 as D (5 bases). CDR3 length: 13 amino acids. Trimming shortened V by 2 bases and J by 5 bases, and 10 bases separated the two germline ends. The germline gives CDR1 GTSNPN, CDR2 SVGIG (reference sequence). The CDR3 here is CAWSYGADQPQHF. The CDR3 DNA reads TGTGCCTGGAGTTACGGGGCCGATCAGCCCCAGCATTTT.

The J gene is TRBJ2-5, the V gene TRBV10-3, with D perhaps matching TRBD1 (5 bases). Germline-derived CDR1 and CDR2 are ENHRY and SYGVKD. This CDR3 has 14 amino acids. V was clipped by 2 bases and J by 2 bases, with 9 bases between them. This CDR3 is CAISEGARQETQYF. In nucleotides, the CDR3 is TGTGCCATCAGTGAGGGGGCTAGACAAGAGACCCAGTACTTC.